The present T cell receptor (beta chain) was sequenced within a study of blood T cells in healthy people across ages. Alongside a J-beta primer mix, a sample-barcoded 5' primer served in a second PCR lasting 7 to 11 cycles. MiXCR was run by TCRdb on the 5' RACE reads, yielding one entry per CDR3 protein. The sample yields fewer than 750,000 distinct CDR3 sequences, roughly half seen once. Collection of around 9.3 milliliters of peripheral blood was performed for each donor. Extraction of total RNA produced a minimum of 5.5 micrograms from each sample. This clonotype has a count of ten or more. Its specificity is not known. Germline assignment: CDR1 SGDLS and CDR2 YYNGEE. There are 17 residues in the CDR3. Trimming cost V 4 bases and J 1 base; bases outside gene matches: 8. Study-level results: Estimated diversity across one million T cells was deemed an underestimate. More naive CD4+ cells and higher diversity marked long-lived donors relative to aged donors.

J is TRBJ2-7 and V is TRBV9; the match to TRBD2 covers 13 bases. The source is a woman of 80 years or more in good health. The sequencing sample was made of blood. This CDR3 is CASSTGLAGEVSYEQYF. CDR3 DNA: TGTGCCAGCAGCACCGGACTAGCGGGAGAAGTTTCCTACGAGCAGTACTTC. The full variable domain, its missing parts supplied by reference TRBV9 and TRBJ2-7, is DSGVTQTPKHLITATGQRVTLRCSPRSGDLSVYWYQQSLDQGLQFLIQYYNGEERAKGNILERFSAQQFPDLHSELNLSSLELGDSALYFCASSTGLAGEVSYEQYFGPGTRLTVT.